The clone carrying this T cell receptor (beta chain) was counted between two and nine times. Per the study methods: Researchers report that nucleated cell counts were estimated from reference gene primer amplification. Produced via immunoSEQ multiplex PCR; TCRdb's table is partial and in-frame only. V, J and clone size are taken as reported in that table, and D and trimming were inferred from the DNA itself. The table includes fewer than 250,000 clones, more than 75% detected once. This sample was taken from a study of blood T cell repertoires in COVID-19. As for the study in general: Material from acute and convalescent COVID-19 was sourced from the United States, Italy and Spain. PBMCs, B-cell-depleted T cells, or T cells were the source of the cDNA or gDNA that made up the material.

This receptor was obtained from a human donor in a cohort sampled during active COVID-19. Material: peripheral blood.

CDR3 nucleotide sequence: TGTGCCAGCAGCTACGACAGGGTGGAACCTTATGGCTACACCTTC. Translating it yields CASSYDRVEPYGYTF. This sequence joins TRBV7-2 and TRBJ1-2, with TRBD1 identical over 7 bases. The CDR3 sequence is 15 residues long. Losses at the gene ends were 4 bases for V and 5 bases for J; bases not matched to a gene: 10. Germline-derived CDR1 and CDR2 are SGHTA and FQGNSA.